These T cell receptor beta chains were read from a single sample in a study of cytomegalovirus exposure and HLA in healthy donors. Clones were read by immunoSEQ multiplex PCR, and TCRdb kept only the in-frame ones, dropping some. Seen here are 150,000 or so clones, around 82% observed once, and the top ten hold about 1.5%. Sequencing was carried out using PBMCs. The origin of the receptors is a male donor in good health and CMV-seronegative. CDR3s include the opening cysteine and the closing phenylalanine or tryptophan. D genes are given only for firm matches. Size is stated for part of the rows, as once, few or many counts, or as a class when the clone is expanded.

j_gene: TRBJ1-2
v_gene: TRBV30
d_gene: NA
abundance: NA
CDR3aa: CAWRRGGEGYGYTF
CDR3nt: TGTGCCTGGAGGAGGGGGGGCGAAGGCTATGGCTACACCTTC

j_gene: TRBJ2-1
v_gene: TRBV7-8
d_gene: NA
abundance: once
CDR3aa: CASSQGEQFF
CDR3nt: TGTGCCAGCAGCCAGGGTGAGCAGTTCTTC

j_gene: TRBJ1-1
v_gene: TRBV28
d_gene: TRBD1
abundance: NA
CDR3aa: CASSLWETGRRNTEAFF
CDR3nt: TGTGCCAGCAGTTTATGGGAGACAGGGAGGAGGAACACTGAAGCTTTCTTT

j_gene: TRBJ2-3
v_gene: TRBV15
d_gene: NA
abundance: NA
CDR3aa: CATSSPGLSTDTQYF
CDR3nt: TGTGCCACCAGCAGTCCGGGGTTAAGCACAGATACGCAGTATTTT

j_gene: TRBJ1-1
v_gene: TRBV30
d_gene: NA
abundance: NA
CDR3aa: CAWSEGRGTEAFF
CDR3nt: TGTGCCTGGAGCGAAGGTAGGGGCACTGAAGCTTTCTTT

j_gene: TRBJ1-1
v_gene: TRBV9
d_gene: TRBD1
abundance: NA
CDR3aa: CASSVTGGFTEAFF
CDR3nt: TGTGCCAGCAGCGTGACAGGGGGTTTCACTGAAGCTTTCTTT

j_gene: TRBJ2-7
v_gene: TRBV2
d_gene: NA
abundance: NA
CDR3aa: CASRSTQSWYEQYF
CDR3nt: TGTGCCAGCAGATCTACTCAATCTTGGTACGAGCAGTACTTC

j_gene: TRBJ2-5
v_gene: TRBV25-1
d_gene: NA
abundance: NA
CDR3aa: CASSDPARNQETQYF
CDR3nt: TGTGCCAGCAGTGACCCCGCGAGGAACCAAGAGACCCAGTACTTC

j_gene: TRBJ2-7
v_gene: TRBV6-1
d_gene: NA
abundance: NA
CDR3aa: CASSDLLGSESYEQYF
CDR3nt: TGTGCCAGCAGTGACTTGTTAGGTAGCGAGAGCTACGAGCAGTACTTC

j_gene: TRBJ2-7
v_gene: TRBV9
d_gene: TRBD2
abundance: NA
CDR3aa: CASSKQRGGYEQYF
CDR3nt: TGTGCCAGCAGCAAACAGCGGGGGGGCTACGAGCAGTACTTC

j_gene: TRBJ2-7
v_gene: TRBV12-5
d_gene: NA
abundance: NA
CDR3aa: CASGLVPGAPYEQYF
CDR3nt: TGTGCTAGTGGTTTGGTACCAGGGGCCCCCTACGAGCAGTACTTC

j_gene: TRBJ2-3
v_gene: TRBV23-1
d_gene: TRBD2
abundance: NA
CDR3aa: CASRQRLAEDTDTQYF
CDR3nt: TGCGCCAGCCGCCAGAGGCTAGCGGAGGACACAGATACGCAGTATTTT

j_gene: TRBJ1-1
v_gene: TRBV14
d_gene: NA
abundance: few
CDR3aa: CASSPSTGLNTEAFF
CDR3nt: TGTGCCAGCAGCCCATCTACAGGGCTGAACACTGAAGCTTTCTTT

j_gene: TRBJ1-2
v_gene: TRBV7-9
d_gene: TRBD1
abundance: NA
CDR3aa: CASSSTTEGARGYTF
CDR3nt: TGTGCCAGCAGCTCAACAACCGAGGGGGCGCGCGGCTACACCTTC

j_gene: TRBJ1-5
v_gene: TRBV6-6
d_gene: NA
abundance: NA
CDR3aa: CASSYSIAGGNQPQHF
CDR3nt: TGTGCCAGCAGTTACTCTATTGCAGGGGGCAATCAGCCCCAGCATTTT

j_gene: TRBJ2-5
v_gene: TRBV14
d_gene: NA
abundance: once
CDR3aa: CASSQDWTQETQYF
CDR3nt: TGTGCCAGCAGCCAAGACTGGACACAAGAGACCCAGTACTTC

j_gene: TRBJ1-5
v_gene: TRBV7-9
d_gene: TRBD1
abundance: few
CDR3aa: CASSLGSGTGGSQPQHF
CDR3nt: TGTGCCAGCAGCTTAGGCTCCGGGACAGGGGGCAGTCAGCCCCAGCATTTT

j_gene: TRBJ2-1
v_gene: TRBV11-3
d_gene: NA
abundance: NA
CDR3aa: CASSLGRNNEQFF
CDR3nt: TGTGCCAGCAGCTTAGGGAGGAACAATGAGCAGTTCTTC

j_gene: TRBJ1-5
v_gene: TRBV28
d_gene: NA
abundance: NA
CDR3aa: CASSFFPLPQPQHF
CDR3nt: TGTGCCAGCAGTTTCTTCCCCCTCCCTCAGCCCCAGCATTTT

j_gene: TRBJ2-3
v_gene: TRBV15
d_gene: NA
abundance: NA
CDR3aa: CATTSIDTQYF
CDR3nt: TGTGCCACCACGAGCATAGATACGCAGTATTTT

j_gene: TRBJ1-2
v_gene: TRBV4-2
d_gene: TRBD1
abundance: NA
CDR3aa: CASSTRQGDGGYTF
CDR3nt: TGTGCCAGCAGCACTCGACAGGGTGATGGTGGCTACACCTTC

j_gene: TRBJ1-5
v_gene: TRBV11-2
d_gene: NA
abundance: NA
CDR3aa: CASSRVQGGNQPQHF
CDR3nt: TGTGCCAGCAGCAGGGTACAGGGAGGGAATCAGCCCCAGCATTTT

j_gene: TRBJ1-1
v_gene: TRBV7-9
d_gene: NA
abundance: once
CDR3aa: CASSLQGGVHEAFF
CDR3nt: TGTGCCAGCAGCTTACAGGGTGGGGTCCATGAAGCTTTCTTT

j_gene: TRBJ1-2
v_gene: TRBV9
d_gene: NA
abundance: NA
CDR3aa: CASSGDWGVYGYTF
CDR3nt: TGTGCCAGCAGCGGAGACTGGGGGGTCTATGGCTACACCTTC

j_gene: TRBJ1-4
v_gene: TRBV25-1
d_gene: NA
abundance: NA
CDR3aa: CASTGGLCEKLFF
CDR3nt: TGTGCCAGCACCGGGGGGCTTTGTGAAAAACTGTTTTTT

j_gene: TRBJ2-7
v_gene: TRBV6-6
d_gene: TRBD2
abundance: NA
CDR3aa: CASSYLAGNYEQYF
CDR3nt: TGTGCCAGCAGTTATTTAGCGGGGAACTACGAGCAGTACTTC

j_gene: TRBJ2-5
v_gene: TRBV7-9
d_gene: NA
abundance: NA
CDR3aa: CASSPSNQETQYF
CDR3nt: TGTGCCAGCAGCCCAAGCAACCAAGAGACCCAGTACTTC

j_gene: TRBJ1-2
v_gene: TRBV4-3
d_gene: TRBD1
abundance: NA
CDR3aa: CASSQDTGTVAYGYTF
CDR3nt: TGCGCCAGCAGCCAGGATACCGGGACAGTCGCTTATGGCTACACCTTC

j_gene: TRBJ1-1
v_gene: TRBV4-3
d_gene: TRBD1
abundance: once
CDR3aa: CASSQDGTGGTNTEAFF
CDR3nt: TGCGCCAGCAGCCAAGATGGGACAGGGGGTACCAACACTGAAGCTTTCTTT

j_gene: TRBJ2-1
v_gene: TRBV10-3
d_gene: NA
abundance: NA
CDR3aa: CAISDLSSYNEQFF
CDR3nt: TGTGCCATCAGTGACCTGAGCTCCTACAATGAGCAGTTCTTC

j_gene: TRBJ2-1
v_gene: TRBV4-2
d_gene: TRBD2
abundance: once
CDR3aa: CASRIGTGGSRDEQFF
CDR3nt: TGTGCCAGCAGGATCGGTACGGGGGGGTCCAGGGATGAGCAGTTCTTC

j_gene: TRBJ2-5
v_gene: TRBV18
d_gene: TRBD1
abundance: NA
CDR3aa: CASSPRTGEETQYF
CDR3nt: TGTGCCAGCTCACCACGGACAGGGGAGGAGACCCAGTACTTC

j_gene: TRBJ1-5
v_gene: TRBV6-1
d_gene: TRBD1
abundance: few
CDR3aa: CASSGDRKNQPQHF
CDR3nt: TGTGCCAGCAGTGGGGACAGGAAGAACCAGCCCCAGCATTTT

j_gene: TRBJ1-5
v_gene: TRBV7-6
d_gene: NA
abundance: few
CDR3aa: CASSLGRNQPQHF
CDR3nt: TGTGCCAGCAGCTTGGGGCGAAATCAGCCCCAGCATTTT

j_gene: TRBJ1-1
v_gene: TRBV5-4
d_gene: NA
abundance: NA
CDR3aa: CASSLEMTGNTEAFF
CDR3nt: TGTGCCAGCAGCTTGGAAATGACAGGGAACACTGAAGCTTTCTTT

j_gene: TRBJ2-3
v_gene: TRBV5-6
d_gene: TRBD2
abundance: NA
CDR3aa: CASSLGLAGATQYF
CDR3nt: TGTGCCAGCAGCTTGGGGCTAGCGGGGGCCACGCAGTATTTT

j_gene: TRBJ2-7
v_gene: TRBV28
d_gene: NA
abundance: few
CDR3aa: CASGGTQLREQYF
CDR3nt: TGTGCCAGCGGCGGGACTCAGCTGAGGGAGCAGTACTTC

j_gene: TRBJ2-5
v_gene: TRBV6-5
d_gene: NA
abundance: NA
CDR3aa: CASSCGPERETQYF
CDR3nt: TGTGCCAGCAGTTGCGGTCCTGAGAGAGAGACCCAGTACTTC

j_gene: TRBJ2-2
v_gene: TRBV10-1
d_gene: NA
abundance: NA
CDR3aa: CASSVSTGSTGELFF
CDR3nt: TGCGCCAGCTCCGTCTCGACGGGAAGCACCGGGGAGCTGTTTTTT

j_gene: TRBJ2-2
v_gene: TRBV7-9
d_gene: TRBD1
abundance: NA
CDR3aa: CSSSSRDRSNTGELFF
CDR3nt: TGTTCCAGCAGCAGCCGGGACAGGTCGAACACCGGGGAGCTGTTTTTT

j_gene: TRBJ2-1
v_gene: TRBV6-1
d_gene: NA
abundance: NA
CDR3aa: CASSGVWPPNEQFF
CDR3nt: TGTGCCAGCAGTGGTGTCTGGCCGCCCAATGAGCAGTTCTTC

j_gene: TRBJ2-2
v_gene: TRBV30
d_gene: NA
abundance: NA
CDR3aa: CAWSPVYGELFF
CDR3nt: TGTGCCTGGAGTCCAGTATACGGGGAGCTGTTTTTT

j_gene: TRBJ1-5
v_gene: TRBV5-5
d_gene: NA
abundance: NA
CDR3aa: CASSGSGGGNQPQHF
CDR3nt: TGTGCCAGCAGCGGGAGTGGAGGCGGGAATCAGCCCCAGCATTTT

j_gene: TRBJ1-5
v_gene: TRBV28
d_gene: TRBD1
abundance: NA
CDR3aa: CASRAGTGNQPQHF
CDR3nt: TGTGCCAGCAGGGCCGGGACAGGCAATCAGCCCCAGCATTTT

j_gene: TRBJ1-1
v_gene: TRBV4-3
d_gene: NA
abundance: NA
CDR3aa: CASSLSRGNTEAFF
CDR3nt: TGCGCCAGCAGCCTATCCAGGGGGAACACTGAAGCTTTCTTT

j_gene: TRBJ2-7
v_gene: TRBV7-9
d_gene: NA
abundance: once
CDR3aa: CASSAAYEQYF
CDR3nt: TGTGCCAGCAGCGCGGCCTACGAGCAGTACTTC